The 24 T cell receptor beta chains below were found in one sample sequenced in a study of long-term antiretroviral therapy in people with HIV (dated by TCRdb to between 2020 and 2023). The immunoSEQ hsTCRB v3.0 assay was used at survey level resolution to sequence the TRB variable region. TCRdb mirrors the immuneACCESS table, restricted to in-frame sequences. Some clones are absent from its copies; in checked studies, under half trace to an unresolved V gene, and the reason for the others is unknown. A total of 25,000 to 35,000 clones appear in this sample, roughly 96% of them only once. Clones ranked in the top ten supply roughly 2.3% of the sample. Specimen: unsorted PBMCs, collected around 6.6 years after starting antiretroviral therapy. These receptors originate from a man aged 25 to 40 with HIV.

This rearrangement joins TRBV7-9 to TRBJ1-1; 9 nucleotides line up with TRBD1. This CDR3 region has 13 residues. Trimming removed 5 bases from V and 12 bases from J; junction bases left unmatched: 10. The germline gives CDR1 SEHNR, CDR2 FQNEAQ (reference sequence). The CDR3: CASSPGQGRSTFF. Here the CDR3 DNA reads TGTGCCAGCAGCCCCGGACAGGGGAGGTCGACTTTCTTT.

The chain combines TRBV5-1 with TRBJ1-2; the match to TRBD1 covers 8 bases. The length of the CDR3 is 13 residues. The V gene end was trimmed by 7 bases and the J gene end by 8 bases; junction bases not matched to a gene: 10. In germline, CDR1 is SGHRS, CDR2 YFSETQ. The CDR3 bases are TGCGCCAGCGGGGCAGGGGGCGACTGGGGCTACACCTTC. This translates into CASGAGGDWGYTF.

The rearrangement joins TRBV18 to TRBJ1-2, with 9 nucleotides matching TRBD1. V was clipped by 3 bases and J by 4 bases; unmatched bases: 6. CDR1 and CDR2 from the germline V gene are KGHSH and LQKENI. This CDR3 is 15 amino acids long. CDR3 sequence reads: CASSPLTGGGYGYTF. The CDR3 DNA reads TGTGCCAGCTCACCGTTGACAGGGGGTGGCTATGGCTACACCTTC.

The DNA of the CDR3 is TGTGCCAGCAGCCAAGGAGGACAGGGTTGGGGGGAGACCCAGTACTTC. Translated, it gives CASSQGGQGWGETQYF. This chain uses TRBV4-2 with TRBJ2-5; 8 bases are a match to TRBD1. This CDR3 has 16 residues. The V segment lost 1 base and the J segment 5 bases; nucleotides outside the gene matches: 9. CDR1 and CDR2 (germline): LGHNA, YNFKEQ.

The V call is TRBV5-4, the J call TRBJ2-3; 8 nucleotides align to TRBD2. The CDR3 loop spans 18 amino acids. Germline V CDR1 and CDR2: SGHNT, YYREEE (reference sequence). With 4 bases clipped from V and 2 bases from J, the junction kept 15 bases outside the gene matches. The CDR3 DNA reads TGTGCCAGCAGCCTCTTGACCCTTAGCGGGAAGCTCACAGATACGCAGTATTTT. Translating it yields CASSLLTLSGKLTDTQYF. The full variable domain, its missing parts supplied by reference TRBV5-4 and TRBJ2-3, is ETGVTQSPTHLIKTRGQQVTLRCSSQSGHNTVSWYQQALGQGPQFIFQYYREEENGRGNFPPRFSGLQFPNYSSELNVNALELDDSALYLCASSLLTLSGKLTDTQYFGPGTRLTVL.

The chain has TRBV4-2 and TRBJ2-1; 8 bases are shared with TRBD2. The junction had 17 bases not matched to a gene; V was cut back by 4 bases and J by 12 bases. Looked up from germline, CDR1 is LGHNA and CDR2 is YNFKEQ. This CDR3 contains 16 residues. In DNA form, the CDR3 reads TGTGCCAGCAGCCCCGGGGGCGGGGGGCCCCAGGGTGGGCAGTTCTTC. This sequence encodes CASSPGGGGPQGGQFF.

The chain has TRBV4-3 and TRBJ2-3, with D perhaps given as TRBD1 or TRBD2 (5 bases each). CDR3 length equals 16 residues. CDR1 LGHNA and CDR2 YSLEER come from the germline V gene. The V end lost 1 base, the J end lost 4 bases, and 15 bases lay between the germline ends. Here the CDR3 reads CASSQGGWRLADTQYF. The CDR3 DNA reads TGCGCCAGCAGCCAAGGGGGGTGGAGGCTCGCAGATACGCAGTATTTT.

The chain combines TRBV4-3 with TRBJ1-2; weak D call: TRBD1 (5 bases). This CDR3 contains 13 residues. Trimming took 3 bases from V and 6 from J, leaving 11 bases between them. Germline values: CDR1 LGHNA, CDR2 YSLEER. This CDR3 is CASSQGGRDGYTF. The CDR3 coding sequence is TGCGCCAGCAGCCAGGGGGGTAGGGATGGCTACACCTTC.

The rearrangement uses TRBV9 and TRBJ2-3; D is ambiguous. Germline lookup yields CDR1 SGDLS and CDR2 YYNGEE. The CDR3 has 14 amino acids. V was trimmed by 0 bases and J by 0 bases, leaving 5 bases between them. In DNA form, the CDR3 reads TGTGCCAGCAGCGTAGAGGATAGCACAGATACGCAGTATTTT. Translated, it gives CASSVEDSTDTQYF.

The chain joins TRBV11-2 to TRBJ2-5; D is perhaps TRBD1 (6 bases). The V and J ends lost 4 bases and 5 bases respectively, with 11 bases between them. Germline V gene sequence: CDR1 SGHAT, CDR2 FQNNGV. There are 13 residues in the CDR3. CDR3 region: CASSSDSAETQYF. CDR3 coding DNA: TGTGCCAGCAGCTCGGACAGCGCGGAGACCCAGTACTTC.

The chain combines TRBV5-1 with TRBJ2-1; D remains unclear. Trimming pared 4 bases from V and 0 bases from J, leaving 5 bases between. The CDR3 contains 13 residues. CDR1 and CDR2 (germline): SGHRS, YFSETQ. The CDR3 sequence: CASSEVSYNEQFF. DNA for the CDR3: TGCGCCAGCAGCGAGGTCTCCTACAATGAGCAGTTCTTC.

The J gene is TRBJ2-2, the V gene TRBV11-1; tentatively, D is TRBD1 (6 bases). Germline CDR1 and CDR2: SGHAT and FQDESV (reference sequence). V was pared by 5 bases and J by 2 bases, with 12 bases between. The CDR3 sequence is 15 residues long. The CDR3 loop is CASSPGDRNTGELFF. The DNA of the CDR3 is TGTGCCAGCAGCCCAGGGGACCGAAACACCGGGGAGCTGTTTTTT.

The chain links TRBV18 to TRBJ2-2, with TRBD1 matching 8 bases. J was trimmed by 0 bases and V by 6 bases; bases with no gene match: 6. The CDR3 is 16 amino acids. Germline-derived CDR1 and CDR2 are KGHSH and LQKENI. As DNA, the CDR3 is TGTGCCAGCTCGTCCAGACAGGGGTCGAACACCGGGGAGCTGTTTTTT. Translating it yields CASSSRQGSNTGELFF.

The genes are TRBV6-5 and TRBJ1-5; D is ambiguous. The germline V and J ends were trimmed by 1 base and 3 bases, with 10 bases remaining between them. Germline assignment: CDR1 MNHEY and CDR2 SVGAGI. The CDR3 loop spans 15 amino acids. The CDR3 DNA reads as TGTGCCAGCAGTTACTTCGGGCAGAACAATCAGCCCCAGCATTTT. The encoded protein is CASSYFGQNNQPQHF.

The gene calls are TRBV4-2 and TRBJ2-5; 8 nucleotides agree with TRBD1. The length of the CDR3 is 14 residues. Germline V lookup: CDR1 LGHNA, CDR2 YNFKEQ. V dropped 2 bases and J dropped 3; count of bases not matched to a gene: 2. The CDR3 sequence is CASSQTTGEETQYF. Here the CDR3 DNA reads TGTGCCAGCAGCCAAACGACAGGGGAAGAGACCCAGTACTTC.

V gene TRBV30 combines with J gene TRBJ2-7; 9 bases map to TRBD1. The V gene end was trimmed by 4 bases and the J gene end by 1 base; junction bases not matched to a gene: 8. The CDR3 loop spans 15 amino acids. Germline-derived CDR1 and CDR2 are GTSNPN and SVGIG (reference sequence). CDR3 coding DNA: TGTGCCTGGACCCCGACCGGGACAGGGTCCTACGAGCAGTACTTC. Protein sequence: CAWTPTGTGSYEQYF.

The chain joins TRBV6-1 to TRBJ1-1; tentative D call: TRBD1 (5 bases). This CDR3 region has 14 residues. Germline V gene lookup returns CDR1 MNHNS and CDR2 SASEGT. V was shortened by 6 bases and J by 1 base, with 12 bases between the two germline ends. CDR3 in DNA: TGTGCCAGCAGATTGAGAGGACAGAACACTGAAGCTTTCTTT. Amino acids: CASRLRGQNTEAFF.

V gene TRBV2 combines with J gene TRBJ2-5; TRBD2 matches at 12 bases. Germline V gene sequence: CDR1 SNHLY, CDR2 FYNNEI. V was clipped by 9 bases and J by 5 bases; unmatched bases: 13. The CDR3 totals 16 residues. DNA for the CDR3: TGTGCCAGTTTGGGTACTAGCGGGAGGCATGCGGAGACCCAGTACTTC. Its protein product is CASLGTSGRHAETQYF.

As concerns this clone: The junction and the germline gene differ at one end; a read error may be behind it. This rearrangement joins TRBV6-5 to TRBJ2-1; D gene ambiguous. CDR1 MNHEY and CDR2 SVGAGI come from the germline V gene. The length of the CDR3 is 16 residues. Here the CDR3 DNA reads TGTGCCAGCAGTAACTCATGGGTAAGATCCTACAATGAGCAGTTCTTC. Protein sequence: CASSNSWVRSYNEQFF.

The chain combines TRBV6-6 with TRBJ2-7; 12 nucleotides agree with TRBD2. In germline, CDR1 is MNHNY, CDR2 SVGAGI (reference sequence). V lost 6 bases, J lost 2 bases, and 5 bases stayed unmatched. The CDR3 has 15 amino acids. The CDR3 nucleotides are TGTGCCAGCAGAGATTGGACTAGCGGGACCTACGAGCAGTACTTC. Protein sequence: CASRDWTSGTYEQYF.

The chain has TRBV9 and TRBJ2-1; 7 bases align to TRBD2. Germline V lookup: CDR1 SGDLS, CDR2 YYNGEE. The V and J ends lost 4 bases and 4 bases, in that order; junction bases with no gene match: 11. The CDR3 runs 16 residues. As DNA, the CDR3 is TGTGCCAGCAGCCCCAACCCCGGGGAGGGGTACAATGAGCAGTTCTTC. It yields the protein CASSPNPGEGYNEQFF.

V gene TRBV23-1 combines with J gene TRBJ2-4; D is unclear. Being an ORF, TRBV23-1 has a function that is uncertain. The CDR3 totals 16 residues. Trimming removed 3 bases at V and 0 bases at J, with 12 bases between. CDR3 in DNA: TGCGCCAGCAGTCAGGGTGTTCGCCTAGCCAAAAACATTCAGTACTTC. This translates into CASSQGVRLAKNIQYF.

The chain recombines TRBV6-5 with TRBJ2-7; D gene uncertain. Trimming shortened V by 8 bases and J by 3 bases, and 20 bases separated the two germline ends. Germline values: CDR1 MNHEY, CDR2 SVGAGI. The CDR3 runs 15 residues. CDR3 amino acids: CASSRQGSLLYEQYF. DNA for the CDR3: TGTGCCAGCTCGCGGCAAGGCAGTTTACTCTACGAGCAGTACTTC.

The CDR3 DNA reads TGTGCCAGCAGCTTGCGGGATCCTAGCACAGATACGCAGTATTTT. This codes for CASSLRDPSTDTQYF. The rearrangement uses TRBV11-2 and TRBJ2-3; perhaps TRBD2 as D (6 bases). In germline, CDR1 is SGHAT, CDR2 FQNNGV. This CDR3 contains 15 residues. V lost 3 bases and J 0 bases, leaving 10 bases between the germline ends.